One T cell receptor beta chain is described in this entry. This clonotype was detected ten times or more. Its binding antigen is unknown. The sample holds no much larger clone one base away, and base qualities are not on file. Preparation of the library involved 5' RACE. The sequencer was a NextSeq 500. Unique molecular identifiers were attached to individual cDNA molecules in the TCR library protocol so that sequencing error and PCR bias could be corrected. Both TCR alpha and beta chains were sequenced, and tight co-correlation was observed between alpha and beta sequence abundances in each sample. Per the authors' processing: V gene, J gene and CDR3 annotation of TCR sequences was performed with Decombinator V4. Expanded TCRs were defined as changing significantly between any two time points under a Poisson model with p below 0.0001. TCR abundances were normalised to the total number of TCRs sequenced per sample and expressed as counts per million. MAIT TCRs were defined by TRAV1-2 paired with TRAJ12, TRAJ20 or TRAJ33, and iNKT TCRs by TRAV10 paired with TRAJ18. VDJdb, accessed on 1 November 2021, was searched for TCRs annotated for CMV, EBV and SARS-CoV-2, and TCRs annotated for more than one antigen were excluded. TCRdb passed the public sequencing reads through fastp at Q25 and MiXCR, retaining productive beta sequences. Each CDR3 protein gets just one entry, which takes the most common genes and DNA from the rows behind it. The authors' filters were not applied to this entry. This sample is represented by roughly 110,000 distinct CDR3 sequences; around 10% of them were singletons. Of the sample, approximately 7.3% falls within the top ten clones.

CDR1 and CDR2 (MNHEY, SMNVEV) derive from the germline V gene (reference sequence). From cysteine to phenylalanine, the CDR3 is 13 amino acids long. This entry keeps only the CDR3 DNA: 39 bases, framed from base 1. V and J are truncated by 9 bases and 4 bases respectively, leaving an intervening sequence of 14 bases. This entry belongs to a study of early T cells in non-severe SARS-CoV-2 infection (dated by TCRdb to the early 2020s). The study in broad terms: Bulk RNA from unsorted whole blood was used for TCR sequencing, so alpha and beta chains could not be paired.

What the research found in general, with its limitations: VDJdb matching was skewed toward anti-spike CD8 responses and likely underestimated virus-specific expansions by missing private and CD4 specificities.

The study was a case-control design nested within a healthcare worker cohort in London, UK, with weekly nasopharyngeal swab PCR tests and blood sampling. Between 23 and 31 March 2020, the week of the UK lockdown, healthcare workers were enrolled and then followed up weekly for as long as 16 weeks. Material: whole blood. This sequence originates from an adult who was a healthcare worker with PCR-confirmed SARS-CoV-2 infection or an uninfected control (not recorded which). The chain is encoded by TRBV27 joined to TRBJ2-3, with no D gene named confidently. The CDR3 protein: CARGQSGPDTQYF. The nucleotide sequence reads TGTGCCAGGGGCCAATCAGGCCCAGATACGCAGTATTTT.